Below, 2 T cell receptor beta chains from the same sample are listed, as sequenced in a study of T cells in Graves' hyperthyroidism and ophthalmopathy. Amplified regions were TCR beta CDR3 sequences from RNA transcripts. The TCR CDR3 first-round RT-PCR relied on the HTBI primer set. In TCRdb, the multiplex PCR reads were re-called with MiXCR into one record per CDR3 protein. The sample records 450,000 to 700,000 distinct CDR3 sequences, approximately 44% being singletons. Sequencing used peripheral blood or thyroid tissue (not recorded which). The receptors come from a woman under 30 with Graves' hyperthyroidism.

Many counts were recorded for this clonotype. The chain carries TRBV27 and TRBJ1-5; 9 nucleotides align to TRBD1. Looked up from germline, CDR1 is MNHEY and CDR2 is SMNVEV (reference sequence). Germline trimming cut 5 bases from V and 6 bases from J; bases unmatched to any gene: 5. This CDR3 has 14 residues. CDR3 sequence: CASSLDRGTQPQHF. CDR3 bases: TGTGCCAGCAGTCTTGACAGGGGGACTCAGCCCCAGCATTTT.

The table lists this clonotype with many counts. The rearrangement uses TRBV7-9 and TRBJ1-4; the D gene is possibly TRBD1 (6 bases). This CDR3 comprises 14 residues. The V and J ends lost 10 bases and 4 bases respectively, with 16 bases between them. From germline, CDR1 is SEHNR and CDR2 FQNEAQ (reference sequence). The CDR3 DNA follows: TGTGCCACCGAGGTGGACAGCCGTAATGAAAAACTGTTTTTT. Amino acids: CATEVDSRNEKLFF.